This T cell receptor beta chain was obtained from a study of T cell responses to AZD1222 COVID-19 vaccine (dated by TCRdb to the early 2020s). At the level of the whole study: TCR sequencing covered some 240 trial participants: 200 to 220 given two doses of AZD1222 and about 26 given two doses of MenACWY control vaccine. Trial participants were enrolled into age subgroups of 18-55, 56-69 and 70-plus years, which contained approximately 150, 30 and 60 TCR-sequenced participants, respectively.

Overall study results and their limits: Epitopes outside the regions mutated in the B.1.351 and B.1.1.7 variants were reportedly recognized by nearly half of the unique spike-specific TCRs. The whole spike protein was spanned by vaccine-associated CD4 TCRs, and dominant responses were seen in regions 160-218 and 743-854. Most participants were white British and females outnumbered males, and the authors suggested that clonal diversity may have been underestimated. The 56-69-year group was small, and its depth increase did not reach significance, likely because of low power. Conclusions about previously exposed vaccinees are limited, since just six AZD1222 recipients were seropositive for SARS-CoV-2 at baseline. No day 14 peak-response samples were available, so repertoires were characterized only after the peak T cell response. Spike-specific TCR breadth and depth rose significantly after two AZD1222 doses compared with day 0 and with MenACWY recipients.

Of note for this clone: Its antigen is unknown. No base quality values were provided; no much bigger clone lies one nucleotide off.

The time point label, read with the paper, signifies: about 28 days (+/-7) after the second vaccine dose. AZD1222 recipients whose second dose came at about 4 weeks and those whose second dose came at about 12 weeks were combined into one group, since spike-specific TCR depth and breadth did not differ between the two schedules. Samples from vaccinated people were obtained from the UK trials COV001 and COV002, which included a single-blind randomized controlled phase 2/3 trial of AZD1222 (ChAdOx1 nCoV-19) in healthy adults. For TCRbeta chain sequencing, PBMC samples from trial participants were taken at day 0 and at day 28 after the second dose. The CDR3 regions of human TCRbeta chains were subjected to immunosequencing. The study's own analysis went as follows. Repertoire TCRs were matched against a reference library of SARS-CoV-2-specific TCRs generated with the MIRA antigen-specificity platform. Breadth meant the fraction of unique TCRs that were SARS-CoV-2-associated, whereas depth meant the fraction of total T cells that were SARS-CoV-2-associated. Each spike-specific TCR was assigned to its reactive spike region and to a CD4 or CD8 class using the MIRA data. Log10-transformed breadth and depth values were compared by one-way ANOVA with Sidak's multiple comparisons tests. As stored in TCRdb, this immuneACCESS dataset retains in-frame rearrangements with V and J assigned. A fraction of the clones does not appear; measured against another copy, unresolved V genes explain less than half of the discrepancy, and the remainder lacks a known reason. That table gives V, J and clone size, and the DNA gave D and trimming. A total of over 110,000 clones appear in this sample, roughly 93% of them only once. Of the sample, around 10% falls within the top ten clones.

The sequence derives from an adult who received the AZD1222 COVID-19 vaccine. This sample comprised peripheral blood, obtained 28 days after the second AZD1222 dose.

The CDR3 here reads CASSQDRGGLTYNEQFF. The sequenced DNA is TGCGCCAGCAGCCAAGATAGGGGGGGGCTTACCTACAATGAGCAGTTCTTC. The chain links TRBV4-3 with TRBJ2-1; a tentative D call is TRBD2 (7 bases match). The germline V gene supplies CDR1 LGHNA and CDR2 YSLEER. V lost 0 bases and J lost 2 bases; the stretch between them is 14 bases long. Measured from the cysteine to the phenylalanine, the CDR3 is 17 residues long. Kept here is only the CDR3 DNA, which spans 51 bases and is read in frame from base 1.